This T cell receptor (beta chain) was captured by sequencing in a study of Graves' ophthalmopathy and Graves' hyperthyroidism. Concerning this clonotype: One end of the junction varies from germline; a read error may be responsible.

For repertoire sequencing, the TCR beta CDR3 regions were amplified from RNA transcripts. Amplification began with first-round RT-PCR using HTBI primers, then second-round multiplex PCR was performed. Via MiXCR, TCRdb re-called the multiplex PCR reads, giving one row per CDR3 protein. Among under 350,000 distinct CDR3 sequences listed, roughly a sixth were seen once. From germline, CDR1 is MNHEY and CDR2 SVGEGT. CDR3 length: 17 amino acids. The sample taken for sequencing was peripheral blood. The TCR originated in an adult man with Graves' ophthalmopathy. The gene calls are TRBV6-2 or TRBV6-3 and TRBJ1-1; 11 bases align to TRBD1. The CDR3 DNA follows: TGTGCCAGCACCCGCACCCGGACAGGGGGCTTGTGGACTGAAGATTTCTTT. This sequence encodes CASTRTRTGGLWTEDFF.